Shown below are 11 T cell receptor beta chains from a single sample sequenced in a study of cytomegalovirus exposure and HLA in healthy donors. PCR amplification relied on 60 Vbeta primers (plus 13 Jbeta primers). Sequenced by immunoSEQ multiplex PCR; TCRdb stores in-frame clones only, minus some. The sample has 100,000 or so clones; around four fifths are singletons. Sequenced input: PBMCs. The receptors originated from a man aged 35-49 years in good health and CMV-seronegative.

This sequence joins TRBV4-1 and TRBJ2-7; 14 nucleotides match TRBD2. The germline V gene encodes CDR1 MGHRA and CDR2 YSYEKL. Losses at the gene ends were 1 base for V and 3 bases for J; bases not matched to a gene: 8. The CDR3 spans 18 residues. This CDR3 is CASSQVGTSGGIIYEQYF. As DNA, the CDR3 is TGCGCCAGCAGCCAAGTTGGGACTAGCGGGGGAATTATCTACGAGCAGTACTTC.

The chain has TRBV29-1 and TRBJ1-1; 9 bases are shared with TRBD1. J gave up 7 bases and V 4 bases, and 7 bases lay outside the gene matches. The germline CDR1 and CDR2 sequences are SQVTM and ANQGSEA. This CDR3 is 13 amino acids long. The CDR3 bases are TGCAGCGTTGGGAGGGACAGGGTGGATGAAGCTTTCTTT. As protein: CSVGRDRVDEAFF.

This sequence joins TRBV4-1 and TRBJ2-7, with 9 bases aligning to TRBD1. This CDR3 contains 15 residues. Looked up from germline, CDR1 is MGHRA and CDR2 is YSYEKL. The V gene end was trimmed by 2 bases and the J gene end by 2 bases; junction bases not matched to a gene: 4. The CDR3 DNA reads TGCGCCAGCAGCCAAACGGACAGGGGTCCCTACGAGCAGTACTTC. Protein product: CASSQTDRGPYEQYF.

This clone came up a few times. V is TRBV7-9 and J is TRBJ2-7; 7 bases agree with TRBD1. From germline, CDR1 is SEHNR and CDR2 FQNEAQ (reference sequence). J lost 4 bases, V lost 2 bases, and 5 bases had no gene match. CDR3 length: 14 amino acids. In DNA, the CDR3 is TGTGCCAGCAGCTTACCAACAGGGGTGTACGAGCAGTACTTC. Translated, it gives CASSLPTGVYEQYF.

The J gene is TRBJ2-1, the V gene TRBV18, with 11 nucleotides matching TRBD2. Germline trimming cut 0 bases from V and 2 bases from J; bases unmatched to any gene: 0. Per the germline V gene, CDR1 is KGHSH and CDR2 is LQKENI. The CDR3 consists of 16 residues. The CDR3 region is CASSPPSGGAYNEQFF. CDR3 bases: TGTGCCAGCTCACCACCTAGCGGGGGGGCCTACAATGAGCAGTTCTTC.

This clone was counted only a few times. The J gene is TRBJ1-2, the V gene TRBV7-9, with D hard to call. The V end was cut by 4 bases, the J end by 3 bases, with 12 bases between. Germline values: CDR1 SEHNR, CDR2 FQNEAQ (reference sequence). CDR3 length equals 14 residues. For the CDR3, the DNA is TGTGCCAGCAGCTACGCGGGAGCTGACTATGGCTACACCTTC. Translated, it gives CASSYAGADYGYTF.

V gene TRBV5-1 combines with J gene TRBJ2-7; 8 nucleotides line up with TRBD1. V lost 0 bases and J lost 4; bases outside the gene matches: 3. CDR3 length equals 14 residues. Germline V CDR1 and CDR2: SGHRS, YFSETQ. CDR3 sequence (DNA): TGCGCCAGCAGCTTGGGGACAGGGCTTTACGAGCAGTACTTC. This gives the protein CASSLGTGLYEQYF.

The table lists this clone with a count of one. The genes are TRBV21-1 and TRBJ1-1. TRBV21-1 is tagged as a pseudogene. The CDR3 has 14 amino acids. The CDR3 reads CASSKWGGRTEAFF. The CDR3 region has the DNA TGTGCCAGCAGCAAATGGGGAGGGCGCACTGAAGCTTTCTTT.

Only a few counts were recorded for this clone. The rearrangement joins TRBV29-1 to TRBJ2-7, with 7 nucleotides matching TRBD1. Trimming cost V 4 bases and J 3 bases; bases outside gene matches: 3. The CDR3 runs 12 residues. From germline, CDR1 is SQVTM and CDR2 ANQGSEA. The CDR3 DNA reads as TGCAGCGTTGTAGCAGGGGGCTACGAGCAGTACTTC. This translates into CSVVAGGYEQYF.

The chain employs TRBV5-4 and TRBJ2-4; 16 positions match TRBD2. CDR1 SGHNT and CDR2 YYREEE come from the germline V gene (reference sequence). CDR3 size: 16 residues. J gave up 12 bases and V 4 bases, and 10 bases lay outside the gene matches. For the CDR3, the DNA is TGTGCCAGCAGCCTTGGGCCGGGACTAGCGGGGGGGTATCAGTACTTC. It yields the protein CASSLGPGLAGGYQYF.

The J gene is TRBJ2-5, the V gene TRBV15; 7 bases align to TRBD1. With V trimmed by 1 base and J by 5 bases, 7 bases remained unmatched. This CDR3 contains 15 residues. Looked up from germline, CDR1 is LNHNV and CDR2 is YYDKDF (reference sequence). CDR3 DNA sequence: TGTGCCACCAGCAGAGGACAGGGCGACGGGGAGACCCAGTACTTC. It codes for CATSRGQGDGETQYF.